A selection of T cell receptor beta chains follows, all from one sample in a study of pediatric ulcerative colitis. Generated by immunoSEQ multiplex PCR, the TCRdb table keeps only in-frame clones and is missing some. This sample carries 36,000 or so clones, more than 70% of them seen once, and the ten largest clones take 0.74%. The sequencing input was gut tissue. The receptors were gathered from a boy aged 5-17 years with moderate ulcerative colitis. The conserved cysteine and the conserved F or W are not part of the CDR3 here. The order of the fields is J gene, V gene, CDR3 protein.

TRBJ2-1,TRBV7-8,ASSSPGLASGREQF
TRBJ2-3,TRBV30,AGEWGNTDTQY
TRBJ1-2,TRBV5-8,ASSLYGYT
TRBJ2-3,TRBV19,ASRWTSGRPDTQY
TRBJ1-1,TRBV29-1,SGEKGGEAF
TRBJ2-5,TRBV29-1,SVEWTTETQY
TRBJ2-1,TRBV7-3,ASSSVETGYEQF
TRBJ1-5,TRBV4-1,ASSPMTYQPQH
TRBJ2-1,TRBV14,ASSQDWVWKGSDNEQF
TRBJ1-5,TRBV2,ASRPLGQISNQPQH
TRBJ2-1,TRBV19,ASTLRGWGLGGLSEQF
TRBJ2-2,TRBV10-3,AINLGQGGSTGELF
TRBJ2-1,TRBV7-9,ASSAGYSHNEQF
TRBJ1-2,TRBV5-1,ASSSLPGQGDGYT
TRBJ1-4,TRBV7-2,ASSYFASNEKLF
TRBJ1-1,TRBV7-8,ASSQTNTEAF
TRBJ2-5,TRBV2,ASNLASGAETQY
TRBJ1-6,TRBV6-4,ASSATGGSSPLH
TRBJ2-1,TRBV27,AIGQRSSYNEQF
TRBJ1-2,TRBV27,ASSNLQGAWGYT
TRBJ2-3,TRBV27,ASSFQVPDTQY
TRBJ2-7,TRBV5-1,ASSSTTSLGEQY
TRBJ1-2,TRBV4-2,ASSQGAGPRGYT
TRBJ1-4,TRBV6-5,ASSYYGGGKLF
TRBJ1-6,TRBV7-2,ASSPRGAAAFSPLH
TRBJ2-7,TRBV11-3,ASSKGQYEQY
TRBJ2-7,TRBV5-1,ASSPLTSGSVAPYEQY
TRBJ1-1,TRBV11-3,ASSKIGRSGLNTEAF
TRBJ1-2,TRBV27,ASSLTGGYT
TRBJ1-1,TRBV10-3,AISDTGPEAF
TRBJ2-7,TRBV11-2,ASSFSLGLYEQY
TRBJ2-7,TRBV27,ASSPPEGLAGGPRREQY
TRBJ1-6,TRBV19,ASRWGAVNSPLH
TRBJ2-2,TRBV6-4,ASSDSDTGELF
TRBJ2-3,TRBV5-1,ASSLGDSQQADTQY
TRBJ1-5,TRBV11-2,ASSLGYYSNQPQH
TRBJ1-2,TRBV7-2,ASSLDSRDNYGYT
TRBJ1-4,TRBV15,ATSGGPQGRGEKLF
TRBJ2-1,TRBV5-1,ASSSGLAGVSIGPGEQF
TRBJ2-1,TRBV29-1,SVEQPGLAGQPYNEQF
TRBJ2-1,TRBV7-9,ASSLDEGQARF
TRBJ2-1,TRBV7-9,ASSWRGAYSYNEQF
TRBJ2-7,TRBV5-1,ASSRSGSRSPFIYEQY
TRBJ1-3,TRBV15,ATSIGTDGNTIY
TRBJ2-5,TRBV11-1,ASSYGAQETQY
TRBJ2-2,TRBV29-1,SVPKADRGPGELF
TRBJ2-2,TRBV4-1,ASSQGPFTNTGELF
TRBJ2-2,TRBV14,ASSQIFTGELF
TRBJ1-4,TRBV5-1,ASSPGQGATNEKLF